Following are 7 T cell receptor beta chains from one sample sequenced in a study of T cell responses to AZD1222 COVID-19 vaccine. Only in-frame clones appear in the TCRdb table, and some are missing; sequencing was by immunoSEQ multiplex PCR. The sample shows around 270,000 clones, 94% of them seen only once. Material: peripheral blood, obtained 28 days after the second AZD1222 dose. These receptor sequences come from an adult who received the AZD1222 COVID-19 vaccine.

The chain uses TRBV3-1 (or the pseudogene TRBV3-2) and TRBJ1-2; D is possibly TRBD1 (6 bases). This CDR3 spans 15 amino acids. Trimming stripped 5 bases from V and 0 bases from J, with 13 bases between. CDR1 is LGHDT, CDR2 YNNKEL, per germline (reference sequence). CDR3 loop: CASSSQGTTNYGYTF. Written as DNA, the CDR3 is TGTGCCAGCAGCTCACAGGGAACCACTAACTATGGCTACACCTTC.

This chain links TRBV5-1 with TRBJ2-5, with 7 bases matching TRBD2. The V gene's germline CDR1 is SGHRS and CDR2 YFSETQ. The CDR3 is 12 residues long. V gave up 7 bases and J gave up 3 bases; unmatched junction bases: 3. The CDR3 nucleotides read TGCGCCAGCGGGGAGGGCAAAGAGACCCAGTACTTC. Its translation: CASGEGKETQYF.

This clone was seen only once. V is TRBV6-5 and J is TRBJ2-1; no clear D gene. The CDR3 covers 14 residues. Germline assignment: CDR1 MNHEY and CDR2 SVGAGI. Trimming left V 8 bases short and J 0 bases short, with 11 bases between. CDR3 amino acids: CASLRSGSYNEQFF. As DNA, the CDR3 is TGTGCCAGCTTACGATCGGGCTCCTACAATGAGCAGTTCTTC.

The table lists this clone with a few counts. The rearrangement uses TRBV18 and TRBJ1-1; D is unclear. Germline CDR1 and CDR2: KGHSH and LQKENI. The CDR3 is 14 amino acids. Between the trimmed V and J ends, which lost 4 bases and 5 bases, there was a span of 14 bases. DNA for the CDR3: TGTGCCAGCTCACAAGGAGCTGGGCGGACTGAAGCTTTCTTT. It specifies CASSQGAGRTEAFF.

This sequence joins TRBV6-1 and TRBJ1-5, with D unresolved. The CDR3 is 15 residues long. Looked up from germline, CDR1 is MNHNS and CDR2 is SASEGT. V shed 2 bases and J shed 9 bases, with 17 bases lying between them. The CDR3: CASSEPQRVVGPQHF. CDR3 DNA: TGTGCCAGCAGTGAACCTCAAAGGGTGGTGGGGCCCCAGCATTTT.

The CDR3: CASSVTTGGPGYTF. The CDR3 DNA follows: TGTGCCAGCAGTGTGACGACCGGGGGGCCGGGCTACACCTTC. The rearrangement links TRBV2 to TRBJ1-2, with a possible D match to TRBD1 (6 bases). This CDR3 has 14 amino acids. The germline gives CDR1 SNHLY, CDR2 FYNNEI. Between the trimmed V and J ends, which lost 4 bases and 8 bases, there was a span of 17 bases.

J is TRBJ2-3 and V is TRBV5-1, with 7 nucleotides matching TRBD2. The CDR3 is 15 residues long. Germline values: CDR1 SGHRS, CDR2 YFSETQ. With 4 bases clipped from V and 1 base from J, the junction kept 6 bases outside the gene matches. The CDR3 sequence is CASSRTRWGTDTQYF. In DNA, the CDR3 is TGCGCCAGCAGCCGGACTAGGTGGGGCACAGATACGCAGTATTTT.